Included here is one TCR beta chain sequence, with context. Its antigen remains unknown. Trimming pared 1 base from V and 10 bases from J, leaving 14 bases between. CDR1 and CDR2 from the germline V gene are SNHLY and FYNNEI. This CDR3 comprises 15 residues. The sample is drawn from a study of blood T cells in healthy people across ages. Findings of the study overall: Both higher diversity and more naive CD4+ cells marked long-lived donors when set against aged donors.

A second PCR, run for roughly 7 to 12 cycles, used a sample-barcoded 5' primer plus a J-beta primer mix. TCRdb fed the 5' RACE reads into MiXCR, producing one record per CDR3 protein. The table has 1.5 million to 2 million distinct CDR3 sequences, 30% to 40% seen once; the top ten hold about 23%. The origin of this receptor is a human donor in good health. The genes are TRBV2 and TRBJ1-6; no definite D call. The sequenced material came from blood. Here the CDR3 reads CASSEGFGPGSPLHF. CDR3 nucleotide sequence: TGTGCCAGCAGTGAAGGGTTCGGCCCGGGATCACCCCTCCACTTT.